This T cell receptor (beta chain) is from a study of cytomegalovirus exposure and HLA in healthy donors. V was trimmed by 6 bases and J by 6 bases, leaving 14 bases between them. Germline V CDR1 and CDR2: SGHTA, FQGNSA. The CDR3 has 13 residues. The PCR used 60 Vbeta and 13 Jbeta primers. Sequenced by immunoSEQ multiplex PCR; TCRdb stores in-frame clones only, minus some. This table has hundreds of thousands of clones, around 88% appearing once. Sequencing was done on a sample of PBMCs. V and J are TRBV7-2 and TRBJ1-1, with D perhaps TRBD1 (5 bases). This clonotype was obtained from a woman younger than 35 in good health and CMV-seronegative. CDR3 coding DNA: TGTGCCAGCAGTTGGGGGGGTTCCCCTGAAGCTTTCTTT. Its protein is CASSWGGSPEAFF.